Sequencing of this T cell receptor beta chain was carried out in a study of shared clonotypes between healthy human individuals. With 2 bases clipped from V and 9 bases from J, the junction kept 4 bases outside the gene matches. The CDR3 runs 14 residues. CDR1 is SGHDN and CDR2 is FVKESK in the germline V gene. Donors were healthy HIV-negative adults without recent acute infections or vaccinations. In the original analysis: ImmunoSEQ supplied junction-only sequences lacking quality scores, so filtering was different. The repertoire was sequenced with immunoSEQ multiplex PCR; TCRdb's copy has only in-frame clones and lacks some. D and trimming come from the DNA, and the V and J calls and clone size come from that table. The table shows about 600,000 clones, with about 97% occurring only once.

This TCR derives from a woman in her twenties or thirties in good health. Material: naive CD4+ T cells sorted from blood. Subset reported: CD45RA+ positively selected. This chain links TRBV14 with TRBJ2-1; 10 bases are shared with TRBD2. The CDR3 DNA follows: TGTGCCAGCAGCCAACTAGCGGGAGACCTTGAGCAGTTCTTC. This gives the protein CASSQLAGDLEQFF.